The rows below give T cell receptor beta chains drawn from one sample of a study of cytomegalovirus exposure and HLA in healthy donors. Some clones are missing from TCRdb's copy, which holds only in-frame ones; the method was immunoSEQ multiplex PCR. This sample has about 330,000 clones, with around 86% found just once. The sequencing input was PBMCs. The receptors shown here come from a woman aged 18-29 years in good health and CMV-seronegative. CDR3s include the opening cysteine and the closing phenylalanine or tryptophan. The D gene is left open where the match is weak. Size values are once, few and many counts, or a class for expanded clones, and some rows have none.

size	D	V	J	CDR3	DNA
.	.	TRBV27	TRBJ2-7	CASSLSPGFGRYEQYF	TGTGCCAGCAGTTTATCCCCAGGATTCGGTCGGTACGAGCAGTACTTC
.	TRBD2	TRBV7-3	TRBJ2-2	CASSWGTSGIGELFF	TGTGCCAGCAGCTGGGGGACTAGCGGGATCGGGGAGCTGTTTTTT
.	.	TRBV7-2	TRBJ2-2	CASSLGRNAGELFF	TGTGCCAGCAGCTTAGGCAGAAACGCCGGGGAGCTGTTTTTT
.	.	TRBV7-8	TRBJ2-1	CASSLDYRGEDRPRYNEQFF	TGTGCCAGCAGCTTAGATTACCGGGGGGAAGACAGGCCCCGATACAATGAGCAGTTCTTC
once	TRBD2	TRBV28	TRBJ2-7	CASSLGFLAETYEQYF	TGTGCCAGCAGCTTGGGTTTTCTAGCGGAAACGTACGAGCAGTACTTC
once	TRBD2	TRBV9	TRBJ2-7	CASSPSDSGIHYEQYF	TGTGCCAGCAGCCCCTCGGATAGCGGGATCCACTACGAGCAGTACTTC
.	.	TRBV5-4	TRBJ2-2	CASSLTGRTGELFF	TGTGCCAGCAGCTTGACAGGGCGCACCGGGGAGCTGTTTTTT
once	.	TRBV2	TRBJ2-7	CASSDMLLSSYEQYF	TGTGCCAGCAGTGATATGCTCTTGAGCTCCTACGAGCAGTACTTC
.	TRBD2	TRBV29-1	TRBJ2-3	CSAGTRIADTQYF	TGCAGCGCGGGGACTAGGATTGCAGATACGCAGTATTTT
.	.	TRBV19	TRBJ2-3	CASSIDRGGTDTQYF	TGTGCCAGTAGTATAGACAGGGGAGGCACAGATACGCAGTATTTT
.	TRBD2	TRBV18	TRBJ2-3	CASSPPPRASGRAGDTQYF	TGTGCCAGCTCACCACCTCCCCGTGCTAGCGGGAGGGCCGGAGATACGCAGTATTTT
.	.	TRBV6-5	TRBJ1-5	CASSLDNSNQPQHF	TGTGCCAGCAGTTTAGACAATAGCAATCAGCCCCAGCATTTT
.	TRBD2	TRBV5-1	TRBJ2-7	CASSLEGLAYEQYF	TGCGCCAGCAGCTTGGAGGGACTAGCCTACGAGCAGTACTTC
.	TRBD2	TRBV18	TRBJ2-2	CASSLLSGRGGTGELFF	TGTGCCAGCTCACTACTTAGCGGGAGAGGTGGCACCGGGGAGCTGTTTTTT
few	TRBD1	TRBV9	TRBJ1-2	CASSVVETGRWYTF	TGTGCCAGCAGCGTAGTGGAGACAGGGCGGTGGTACACCTTC
.	.	TRBV5-6	TRBJ2-7	CASSLGDTSYEQYF	TGTGCCAGCAGCTTGGGGGACACTTCCTACGAGCAGTACTTC
few	.	TRBV6-4	TRBJ1-5	CASAVEGGGPQHF	TGTGCCAGCGCAGTGGAGGGAGGAGGGCCCCAGCATTTT
.	.	TRBV7-2	TRBJ2-6	CASSQGILGANVLTF	TGTGCCAGCAGCCAGGGGATTCTGGGGGCCAACGTCCTGACTTTC
.	TRBD1	TRBV7-2	TRBJ2-1	CASSFWTGNNEQFF	TGTGCCAGCAGCTTCTGGACAGGGAACAATGAGCAGTTCTTC
once	TRBD2	TRBV5-1	TRBJ2-1	CASSPMGLAGPNEQFF	TGCGCCAGCAGTCCTATGGGACTAGCGGGACCCAATGAGCAGTTCTTC
.	.	TRBV7-6	TRBJ2-5	CASSQMTDQETQYF	TGTGCCAGCAGCCAGATGACAGACCAAGAGACCCAGTACTTC
.	TRBD1	TRBV9	TRBJ2-1	CASSLPGTGVNEQFF	TGTGCCAGCAGCCTCCCCGGGACAGGGGTGAATGAGCAGTTCTTC
.	.	TRBV18	TRBJ2-7	CASSPAGYEQYF	TGTGCCAGCTCACCAGCCGGCTACGAGCAGTACTTC
.	TRBD2	TRBV5-1	TRBJ2-1	CASSLEPFLAGDYNEQFF	TGCGCCAGCAGCTTAGAGCCGTTCCTAGCGGGAGACTACAATGAGCAGTTCTTC
.	.	TRBV19	TRBJ2-3	CASNRGFSTDTQYF	TGTGCCAGTAATAGGGGGTTTAGCACAGATACGCAGTATTTT
once	.	TRBV29-1	TRBJ1-4	CSVEEGRQDRGWANEKLFF	TGCAGCGTTGAAGAAGGGCGACAAGACCGGGGGTGGGCTAATGAAAAACTGTTTTTT
.	.	TRBV29-1	TRBJ2-1	CSVDPQDLAYNEQFF	TGCAGCGTTGACCCACAGGACCTAGCCTACAATGAGCAGTTCTTC
.	.	TRBV7-2	TRBJ2-2	CASSTETGRGAGELFF	TGTGCCAGCAGCACGGAGACCGGGAGAGGCGCCGGGGAGCTGTTTTTT
.	TRBD1	TRBV7-9	TRBJ2-6	CASSRALDRGSGANVLTF	TGTGCCAGCAGCCGGGCCCTGGACAGGGGCTCTGGGGCCAACGTCCTGACTTTC
few	TRBD1	TRBV29-1	TRBJ1-1	CSLRTGSGEAFF	TGCAGCTTGCGGACAGGGAGCGGGGAAGCTTTCTTT
.	.	TRBV25-1	TRBJ1-2	CASSDMAVGGYTF	TGTGCCAGCAGTGACATGGCGGTAGGCGGCTACACCTTC